This TCR beta chain was obtained from a study of CD8 T cells in ankylosing spondylitis. Using its own MiXCR run on the 5' RACE reads, TCRdb lists one record per CDR3 protein. This table holds 300,000 to 400,000 distinct CDR3 sequences, approximately 20% found once. This clonotype has more than one count but fewer than ten. Antigen specificity is unknown. Germline loops: CDR1 LGHNA, CDR2 YSLEER. Trimming cost V 1 base and J 2 bases, with 12 bases left between them. The CDR3 extends over 16 amino acids. Whole-study findings and limits: Blood of patients with ankylosing spondylitis appeared to be characterized by a TCR beta motif of several highly homologous variants.

This clonotype was sampled from a male donor with ankylosing spondylitis. V and J are TRBV4-3 and TRBJ2-1; D may be TRBD1 or TRBD2 (5 bases each). Material for sequencing was blood, either unsorted or a sorted T cell fraction (not recorded which). CDR3 in amino acids: CASSQGRDQTYNEQFF. CDR3 DNA sequence: TGCGCCAGCAGCCAAGGTCGGGACCAGACCTACAATGAGCAGTTCTTC.